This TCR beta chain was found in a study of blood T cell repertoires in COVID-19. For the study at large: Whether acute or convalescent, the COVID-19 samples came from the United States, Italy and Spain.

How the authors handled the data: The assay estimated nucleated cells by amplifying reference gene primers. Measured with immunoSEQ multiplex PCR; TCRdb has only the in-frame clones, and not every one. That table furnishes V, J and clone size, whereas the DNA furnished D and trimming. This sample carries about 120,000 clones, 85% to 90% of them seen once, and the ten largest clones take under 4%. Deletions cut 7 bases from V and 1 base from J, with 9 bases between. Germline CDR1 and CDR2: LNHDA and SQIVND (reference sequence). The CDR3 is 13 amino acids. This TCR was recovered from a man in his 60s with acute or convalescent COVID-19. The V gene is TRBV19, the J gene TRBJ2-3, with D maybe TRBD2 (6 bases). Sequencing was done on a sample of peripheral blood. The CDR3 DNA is TGTGCCAGTATGGCTAGCGGCACAGATACGCAGTATTTT. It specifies CASMASGTDTQYF.